This T cell receptor (beta chain) is drawn from a study of shared clonotypes between healthy human individuals. On sorted subsets, replicate PCRs used 150 to 250 ng DNA, or 25,000 to 35,000 T cell genomes. TCRdb keeps only in-frame clones here, not all; method: immunoSEQ multiplex PCR. Of about 2 million clones in the sample, 85% to 95% were seen once. Terminally differentiated effector memory CD45RA+ cells were excluded from the naive CD8 cells, which were CD45RO-negative and positively selected for CCR7. What was sequenced was naive CD8+ T cells sorted from blood. This receptor was taken from a man in his late teens or twenties in good health.

The CDR3 DNA reads as TGTGCCATCAGAACCACTCTGGACGGAGACTCCTACGAGCAGTACTTC. It translates to CAIRTTLDGDSYEQYF. The chain joins TRBV10-3 to TRBJ2-7; D remains ambiguous. Trimming cost V 6 bases and J 0 bases, with 18 bases left between them. The CDR3 is 16 residues long. Germline values: CDR1 ENHRY, CDR2 SYGVKD.